A selection of T cell receptor beta chains follows, all from one sample in a study of cytomegalovirus exposure and HLA in healthy donors. The repertoire was sequenced with immunoSEQ multiplex PCR; TCRdb's copy has only in-frame clones and lacks some. This table lists about 200,000 clones. The sequenced sample was PBMCs. The origin of the receptors is a girl aged 2 to 10 in good health and CMV-seropositive. The CDR3 runs from the conserved cysteine through the conserved F or W. A D gene is named only where the DNA matches it firmly.

D gene	J gene	V gene	CDR3 DNA	CDR3 protein
TRBD1	TRBJ2-3	TRBV6-1	TGTGCCAGCAGCGAACAGGGGGTAACCACAGATACGCAGTATTTT	CASSEQGVTTDTQYF
.	TRBJ2-7	TRBV27	TGTGCCAGCAGTTCAATCTTGGGACTCGAGCAGTACTTC	CASSSILGLEQYF
.	TRBJ1-2	TRBV28	TGTGCCAGCAGTTTAAGCTCCTATGGCTACACCTTC	CASSLSSYGYTF
TRBD1	TRBJ1-5	TRBV28	TGTGCCAGCAACGATGCCCGGGACAGGCAATCTCAGCCCCAGCATTTT	CASNDARDRQSQPQHF
.	TRBJ2-7	TRBV5-4	TGTGCCAGCAGCTTGGGAGATACCTCCTACGAGCAGTACTTC	CASSLGDTSYEQYF
TRBD2	TRBJ2-1	TRBV9	TGTGCCAGCAGCTTGACTAGCGGGAGTGGTATTGAGCAGTTCTTC	CASSLTSGSGIEQFF
TRBD1	TRBJ2-5	TRBV6-5	TGTGCCACCCAGGGGGCCAGGGGGCGCCGGGGGACCCAGTACTTC	CATQGARGRRGTQYF
.	TRBJ2-1	TRBV27	TGTGCCACCCAACCCTGGGGGGATGACTACAATGAGCAGTTCTTC	CATQPWGDDYNEQFF
.	TRBJ2-7	TRBV6-5	TGTGCCAGCAGTTACTCGGGGCAGGGTGGGCAGTACTTC	CASSYSGQGGQYF
.	TRBJ2-1	TRBV4-1	TGCGCCAGCAGACAAGAGACAGTGGGCAGTGAGCAGTTCTTC	CASRQETVGSEQFF
TRBD2	TRBJ2-7	TRBV7-9	TGTGCCAGCAGCCCCCGGGAGGGGGCCTACGAGCAGTACTTC	CASSPREGAYEQYF
.	TRBJ2-7	TRBV4-2	TGTGCCAGCAGCCAAGACGGTAGCAAAGCCTCCTACGAGCAGTACTTC	CASSQDGSKASYEQYF
.	TRBJ1-2	TRBV28	TGTGCCAGCAGCTTAGGGGGGGCGAGAGATGGCTACACCTTC	CASSLGGARDGYTF
.	TRBJ1-2	TRBV10-1	TGCGCCAGCAGTCCACGACAGGAGGATGGCTACACCTTC	CASSPRQEDGYTF
TRBD2	TRBJ2-1	TRBV6-5	TGTGCCAGCAGAGAACTAGCGGGGTCCTACAATGAGCAGTTCTTC	CASRELAGSYNEQFF
TRBD1	TRBJ1-2	TRBV5-6	TGTGCCAGCAGGGGCCCTCCGGGGTTGGACAGGGGATTTCGTGGCTACACCTTC	CASRGPPGLDRGFRGYTF
.	TRBJ1-4	TRBV9	TGTGCCAGCAGCCAGGCCGACAATGAAAAACTGTTTTTT	CASSQADNEKLFF
.	TRBJ2-7	TRBV5-1	TGCGCCAGCAGCTTCAATCTCGGGGAGCCCCTCGAGCAGTACTTC	CASSFNLGEPLEQYF
.	TRBJ2-1	TRBV19	TGTGCCAGTAGGACTGTATACAATGAGCAGTTCTTC	CASRTVYNEQFF
.	TRBJ1-2	TRBV29-1	TGCAGCGTTGAACCGTCAGGGCGCCCTGGGTATGGCTACACCTTC	CSVEPSGRPGYGYTF
TRBD1	TRBJ1-2	TRBV5-1	TGCGCCAGCAGCGACGGGACAGGGAAGGGTGGCTACACCTTC	CASSDGTGKGGYTF
.	TRBJ2-7	TRBV5-6	TGTGCCAGCAGCTTGGTACAGGCTATAAACGAGCAGTACTTC	CASSLVQAINEQYF
.	TRBJ2-1	TRBV7-9	TGTGCCAGCAGCTTATCCGGACGGGACTGGCTCAATGAGCAGTTCTTC	CASSLSGRDWLNEQFF
.	TRBJ1-4	TRBV15	TGTGCCACCAGCAGAGCGGCCGCGGAGGAAAAACTGTTTTTT	CATSRAAAEEKLFF
TRBD2	TRBJ2-7	TRBV28	TGTGCCAGCAGTTTACCCTCACTAGCGAACGTTTACGAGCAGTACTTC	CASSLPSLANVYEQYF